This entry lists 3 T cell receptor beta chains sequenced from one sample in a study of neurological immune-mediated disorders. TCRdb recomputed calls from the 5' RACE reads with MiXCR, one row per CDR3 protein. Altogether around 80,000 distinct CDR3 sequences are present, 10% being singletons, with the ten largest covering about 1.8%. The specimen was PBMCs. The receptors stem from a man in his forties or fifties in good health.

Concerning this clonotype itself: Its ends do not fully match the called genes, so a read error is possible. This chain links TRBV7-2 with TRBJ2-5; D is ambiguous. The CDR3 totals 11 residues. Germline-derived CDR1 and CDR2 are SGHTA and FQGNSA. This CDR3 is CASSLKETQHF. The CDR3 DNA reads as TGTGCCAGCAGCTTAAAAGAGACCCAGCACTTT. Supplemented by reference TRBV7-2 and TRBJ2-5, the full variable domain reads GAGVSQSPSNKVTEKGKDVELRCDPISGHTALYWYRQSLGQGLEFLIYFQGNSAPDKSGLPSDRFSAERTGGSVSTLTIQRTQQEDSAVYLCASSLKETQHFGPGTRLLVL.

This clonotype was recorded at least ten times. The chain recombines TRBV10-3 with TRBJ1-6, with 10 bases aligning to TRBD1. Germline trimming cut 3 bases from V and 9 bases from J; bases unmatched to any gene: 8. The CDR3 consists of 16 residues. CDR1 and CDR2 from the germline V gene are ENHRY and SYGVKD. CDR3 DNA sequence: TGTGCCATCAGTGAAAGAGGACAGGGGGGTTTTTCACCCCTCCACTTT. Residues: CAISERGQGGFSPLHF.

This clonotype was recorded at least ten times. The chain employs TRBV5-1 and TRBJ2-3; D remains unclear. Trimming left V 5 bases short and J 3 bases short, with 10 bases between. The CDR3 has 13 residues. Germline CDR1 SGHRS, CDR2 YFSETQ. CDR3 nucleotide sequence: TGCGCCAGCAGAAAGGCCATAACAGATACGCAGTATTTT. The encoded protein is CASRKAITDTQYF.